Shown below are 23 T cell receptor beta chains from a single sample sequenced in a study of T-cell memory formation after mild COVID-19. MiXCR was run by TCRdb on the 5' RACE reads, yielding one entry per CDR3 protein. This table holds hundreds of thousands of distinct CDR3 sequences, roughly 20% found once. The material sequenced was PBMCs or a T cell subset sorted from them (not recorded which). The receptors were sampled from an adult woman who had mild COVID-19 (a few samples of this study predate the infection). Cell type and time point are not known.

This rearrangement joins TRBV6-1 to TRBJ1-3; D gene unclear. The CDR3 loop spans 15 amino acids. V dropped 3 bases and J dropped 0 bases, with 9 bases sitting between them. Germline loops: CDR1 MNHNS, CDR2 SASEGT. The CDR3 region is CASSETYLSGNTIYF. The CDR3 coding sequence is TGTGCCAGCAGTGAGACATACCTCTCTGGAAACACCATATATTTT.

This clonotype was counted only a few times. The CDR3 spells CSAAHVGKQYF. The CDR3, as DNA: TGCAGTGCCGCCCACGTAGGGAAGCAGTACTTC. The chain couples TRBV20-1 to TRBJ2-7; D is ambiguous. Germline V gene lookup returns CDR1 DFQATT and CDR2 SNEGSKA (reference sequence). Trimming removed 6 bases from V and 8 bases from J, with 14 bases in between. The CDR3 contains 11 residues.

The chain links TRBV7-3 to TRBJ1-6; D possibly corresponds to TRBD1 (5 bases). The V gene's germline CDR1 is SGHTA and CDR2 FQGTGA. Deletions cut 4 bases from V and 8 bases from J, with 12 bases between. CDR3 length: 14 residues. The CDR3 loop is CASSWGGDDSPLHF. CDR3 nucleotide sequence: TGTGCCAGCAGCTGGGGGGGGGACGATTCACCCCTCCACTTT.

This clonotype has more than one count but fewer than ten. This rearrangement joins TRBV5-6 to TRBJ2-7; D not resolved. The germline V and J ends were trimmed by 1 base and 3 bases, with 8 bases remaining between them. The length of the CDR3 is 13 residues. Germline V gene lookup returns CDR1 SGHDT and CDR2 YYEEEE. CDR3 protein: CASSLSSVYEQYF. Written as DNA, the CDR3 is TGTGCCAGCAGCTTGTCGTCAGTCTACGAGCAGTACTTC. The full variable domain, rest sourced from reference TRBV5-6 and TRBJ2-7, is DAGVTQSPTHLIKTRGQQVTLRCSPKSGHDTVSWYQQALGQGPQFIFQYYEEEERQRGNFPDRFSGHQFPNYSSELNVNALLLGDSALYLCASSLSSVYEQYFGPGTRLTVT.

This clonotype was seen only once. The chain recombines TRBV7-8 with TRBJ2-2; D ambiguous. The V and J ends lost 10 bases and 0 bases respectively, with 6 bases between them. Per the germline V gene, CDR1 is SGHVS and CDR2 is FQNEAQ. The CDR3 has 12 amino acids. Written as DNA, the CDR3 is TGTGCCACCCGAACGAACACCGGGGAGCTGTTTTTT. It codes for CATRTNTGELFF.

The DNA for the CDR3 is TGTGCCAGCCACACTCTAGCGGGAAGCTACAATGAGCAGTTCTTC. It translates to CASHTLAGSYNEQFF. This rearrangement joins TRBV12-3 or TRBV12-4 to TRBJ2-1; 9 bases align to TRBD2. Losses at the gene ends were 8 bases for V and 3 bases for J; bases not matched to a gene: 8. The CDR3 contains 15 residues.

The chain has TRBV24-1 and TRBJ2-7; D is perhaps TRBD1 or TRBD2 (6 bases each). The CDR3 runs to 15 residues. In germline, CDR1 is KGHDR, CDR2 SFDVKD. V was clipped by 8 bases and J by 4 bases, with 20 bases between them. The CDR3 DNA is TGTGCCACCACCAGCCCCCCCGGGGGCGCTTACGAGCAGTACTTC. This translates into CATTSPPGGAYEQYF.

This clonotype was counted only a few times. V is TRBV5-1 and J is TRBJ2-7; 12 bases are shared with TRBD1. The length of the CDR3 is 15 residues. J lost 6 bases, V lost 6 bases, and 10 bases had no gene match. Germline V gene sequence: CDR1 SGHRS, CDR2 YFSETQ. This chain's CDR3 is CASTWAGTGGFEQYF. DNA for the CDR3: TGCGCCAGCACCTGGGCCGGGACAGGGGGCTTCGAGCAGTACTTC.

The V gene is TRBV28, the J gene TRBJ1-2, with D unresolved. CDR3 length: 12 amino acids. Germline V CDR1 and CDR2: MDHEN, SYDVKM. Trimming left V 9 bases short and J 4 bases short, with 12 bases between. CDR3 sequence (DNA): TGTGCCAGTCGGACGGACCCCTATGGCTACACCTTC. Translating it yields CASRTDPYGYTF.

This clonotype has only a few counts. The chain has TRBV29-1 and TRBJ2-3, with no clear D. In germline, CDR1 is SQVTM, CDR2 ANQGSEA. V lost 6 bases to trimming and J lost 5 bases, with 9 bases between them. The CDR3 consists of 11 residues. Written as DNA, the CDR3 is TGCAGCGTGCCCCCTTTAGATACGCAGTATTTT. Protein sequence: CSVPPLDTQYF.

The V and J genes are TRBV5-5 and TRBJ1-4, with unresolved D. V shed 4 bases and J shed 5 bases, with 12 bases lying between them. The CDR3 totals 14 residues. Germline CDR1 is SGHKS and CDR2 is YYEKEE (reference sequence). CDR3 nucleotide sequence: TGTGCCAGCAGCCTCAGACATGAAAATGAAAAACTGTTTTTT. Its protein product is CASSLRHENEKLFF.

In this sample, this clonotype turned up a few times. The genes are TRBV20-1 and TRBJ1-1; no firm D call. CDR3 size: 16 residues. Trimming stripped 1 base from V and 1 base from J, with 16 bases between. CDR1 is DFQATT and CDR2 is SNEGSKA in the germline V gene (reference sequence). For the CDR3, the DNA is TGCAGTGCTAGAGCAGTTGAGAGCGGCCCGAACACTGAAGCTTTCTTT. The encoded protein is CSARAVESGPNTEAFF.

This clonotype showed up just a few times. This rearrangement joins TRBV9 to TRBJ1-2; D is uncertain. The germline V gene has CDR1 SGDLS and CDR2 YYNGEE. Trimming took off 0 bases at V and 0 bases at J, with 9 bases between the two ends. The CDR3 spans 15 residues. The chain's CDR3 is CASSVDPTANYGYTF. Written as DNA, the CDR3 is TGTGCCAGCAGCGTAGACCCCACAGCTAACTATGGCTACACCTTC.

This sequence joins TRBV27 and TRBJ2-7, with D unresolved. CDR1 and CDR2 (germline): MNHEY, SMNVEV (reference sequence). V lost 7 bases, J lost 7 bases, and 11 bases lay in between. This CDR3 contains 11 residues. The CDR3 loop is CASNSMGEQYF. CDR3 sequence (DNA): TGTGCCAGCAATTCGATGGGAGAGCAGTACTTC.

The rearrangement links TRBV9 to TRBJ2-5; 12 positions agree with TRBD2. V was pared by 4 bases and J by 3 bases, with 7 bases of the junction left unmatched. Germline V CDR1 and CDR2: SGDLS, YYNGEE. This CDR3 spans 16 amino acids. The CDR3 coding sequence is TGTGCCAGCAGCAACCTAGCGGGGGGGACAAAAGAGACCCAGTACTTC. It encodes CASSNLAGGTKETQYF.

In DNA form, the CDR3 reads TGTGCCAGCCGCCCCGCGGGGGGAGAGACCCAGTACTTC. Its protein is CASRPAGGETQYF. The chain carries TRBV27 and TRBJ2-5, with 8 positions matching TRBD2. The J segment lost 4 bases and the V segment lost 8 bases, leaving 6 bases of the junction unmatched. Germline lookup yields CDR1 MNHEY and CDR2 SMNVEV (reference sequence). This CDR3 is 13 amino acids long.

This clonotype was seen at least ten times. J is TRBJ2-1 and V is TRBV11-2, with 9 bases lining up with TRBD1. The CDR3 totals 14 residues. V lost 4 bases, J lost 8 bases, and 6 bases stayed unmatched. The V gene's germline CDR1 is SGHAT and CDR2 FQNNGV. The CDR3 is CASSSGTGSYEQFF. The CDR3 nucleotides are TGTGCCAGCAGCTCCGGGACAGGGTCTTATGAGCAGTTCTTC.

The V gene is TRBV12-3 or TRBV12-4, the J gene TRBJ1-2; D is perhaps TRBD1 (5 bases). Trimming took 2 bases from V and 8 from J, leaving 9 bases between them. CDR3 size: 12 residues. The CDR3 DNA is TGTGCCAGCAGTTTAACAGGCCCAGGCTACACCTTC. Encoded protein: CASSLTGPGYTF.

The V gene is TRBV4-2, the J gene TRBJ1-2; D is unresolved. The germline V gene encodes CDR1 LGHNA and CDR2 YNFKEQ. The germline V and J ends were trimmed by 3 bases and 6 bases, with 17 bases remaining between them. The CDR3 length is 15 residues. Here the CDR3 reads CASSQKKQTDNGYTF. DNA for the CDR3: TGTGCCAGCAGCCAGAAGAAGCAAACAGATAATGGCTACACCTTC.

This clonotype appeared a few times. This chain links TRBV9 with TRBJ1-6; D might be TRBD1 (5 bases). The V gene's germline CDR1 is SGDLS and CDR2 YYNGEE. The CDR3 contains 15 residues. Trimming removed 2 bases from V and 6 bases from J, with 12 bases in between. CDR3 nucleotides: TGTGCCAGCAGCGTGGGGGAGGCGGCTAATTCACCCCTCCACTTT. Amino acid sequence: CASSVGEAANSPLHF.

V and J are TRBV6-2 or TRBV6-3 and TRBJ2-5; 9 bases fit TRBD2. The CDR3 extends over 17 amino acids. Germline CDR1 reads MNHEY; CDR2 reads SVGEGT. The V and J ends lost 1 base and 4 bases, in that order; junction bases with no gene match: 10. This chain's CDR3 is CASSYLSSRGGRETQYF. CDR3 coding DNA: TGTGCCAGCAGTTACTTATCCTCGCGGGGGGGGAGAGAGACCCAGTACTTC.

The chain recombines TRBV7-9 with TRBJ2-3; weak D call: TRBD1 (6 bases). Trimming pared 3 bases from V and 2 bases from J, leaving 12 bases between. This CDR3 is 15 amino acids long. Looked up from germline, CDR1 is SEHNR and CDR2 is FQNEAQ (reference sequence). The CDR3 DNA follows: TGTGCCAGCAGCTTGGGGGCGGACTCCACAGATACGCAGTATTTT. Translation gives CASSLGADSTDTQYF.

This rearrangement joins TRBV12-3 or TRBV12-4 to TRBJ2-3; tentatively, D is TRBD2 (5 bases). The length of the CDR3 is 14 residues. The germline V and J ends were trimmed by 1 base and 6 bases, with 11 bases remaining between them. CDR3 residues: CASSLGASRDTQYF. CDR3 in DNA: TGTGCCAGCAGTTTAGGGGCTAGCAGGGATACGCAGTATTTT.